What follows are 17 T cell receptor beta chains derived from one specimen sequenced in a study of control samples from healthy donors and cancer patients. Assay: immunoSEQ multiplex PCR; the TCRdb copy retains only in-frame clones and omits some. This table holds about 130,000 clones, around 92% found once. The sequenced sample was PBMCs. These receptors came from a man in his forties or fifties with head and neck cancer.

The table lists this clone with a few counts. Because it lacks the conserved phenylalanine or tryptophan at the end, this CDR3 is likely a read error. No DNA is shown, since the ends of the CDR3 on it are uncertain; the CDR3 is the one TCRdb lists. The chain is built from TRBV23-1 and TRBJ1-2; TRBD1 is taken as the D call from the table, unchecked against the DNA. TRBV23-1 carries the ORF label, with uncertain function. The CDR3 contains 10 residues when both ends are counted. The CDR3 loop is CASSQRTEAG.

The chain employs TRBV7-8 and TRBJ2-1; D is ambiguous. This CDR3 region has 16 residues. Germline V lookup: CDR1 SGHVS, CDR2 FQNEAQ. The V end lost 5 bases, the J end lost 0 bases, and 14 bases lay between the germline ends. CDR3 coding DNA: TGTGCCAGCAGCACCCTTCCTGGGCCCTCCTACAATGAGCAGTTCTTC. It yields the protein CASSTLPGPSYNEQFF.

The genes are TRBV19 and TRBJ1-1; unclear D gene. CDR1 is LNHDA, CDR2 SQIVND, per germline (reference sequence). V lost 4 bases, J lost 3 bases, and 12 bases lay in between. The length of the CDR3 is 14 residues. The CDR3 here is CASSKRQTDTEAFF. The CDR3 DNA follows: TGTGCCAGTAGTAAGCGCCAGACGGACACTGAAGCTTTCTTT.

Notes on this clone: One end of the junction fails to match germline, which may point to a read error. The chain has TRBV11-3 and TRBJ2-2, with a possible D match to TRBD2 (5 bases). This CDR3 has 15 amino acids. Looked up from germline, CDR1 is SGHNT and CDR2 is YENEEA. The CDR3: CASSLKTRKVRGAVF. The CDR3 DNA is TGTGCCAGCAGCTTAAAAACTAGAAAGGTCCGGGGAGCTGTTTTT.

This chain connects TRBV7-8 to TRBJ1-1; maybe TRBD1 (5 bases). Per germline, CDR1 SGHVS and CDR2 FQNEAQ. The CDR3 runs to 19 residues. The V gene lost 5 bases and the J gene lost 6 bases, with 31 bases spanning the gap. The CDR3 DNA reads TGTGCCAGCAGCCTTGCCTTATTAGGGACTGAAAGGCTCAACTCTGAAGCTTTCTTT. This encodes CASSLALLGTERLNSEAFF.

The gene calls are TRBV5-8 and TRBJ2-5; 11 bases are a match to TRBD2. Germline V gene data show CDR1 as SGHTS and CDR2 as YDEGEE. After removal of 7 bases from V and 5 bases from J, the junction contained 13 bases not matched to a gene. The CDR3 sequence is 16 residues long. For the CDR3, the DNA is TGTGCCAGCTGCCAGGGTAGCGGGAGGGCCCTGGAGACCCAGTACTTC. Its translation: CASCQGSGRALETQYF. The entire variable domain, with the rest obtained from reference TRBV5-8 and TRBJ2-5, is as follows: EAGVTQSPTHLIKTRGQQATLRCSPISGHTSVYWYQQALGLGLQFLLWYDEGEERNRGNFPPRFSGRQFPNYSSELNVNALELEDSALYLCASCQGSGRALETQYFGPGTRLLVL.

This chain links TRBV3-1 (or the pseudogene TRBV3-2) with TRBJ2-1, with TRBD2 as a possible D gene (5 bases). The CDR3 length is 16 residues. Trimming took off 4 bases at V and 6 bases at J, with 19 bases between the two ends. Germline V CDR1 and CDR2: LGHDT, YNNKEL (reference sequence). CDR3 nucleotides: TGTGCCAGCAGCCCGACTCGGACTCACGCGCCCAATGAGCAGTTCTTC. Its protein product is CASSPTRTHAPNEQFF.

This clone was seen a handful of times. This chain connects TRBV18 to TRBJ2-1; D is unclear. This CDR3 is built from 14 residues. V lost 3 bases, J lost 8 bases, and 14 bases lay in between. Germline V gives CDR1 KGHSH, CDR2 LQKENI. The CDR3 protein is CASSPLRSADEQFF. Written as DNA, the CDR3 is TGTGCCAGCTCACCCCTACGGTCGGCGGATGAGCAGTTCTTC.

The chain recombines TRBV5-4 with TRBJ2-6; D gene ambiguous. Trimming left V 1 base short and J 1 base short, with 9 bases between. CDR1 and CDR2 from the germline V gene are SGHNT and YYREEE (reference sequence). The CDR3 runs 16 residues. CDR3 residues: CASSLNRVSGANVLTF. The CDR3 region has the DNA TGTGCCAGCAGCTTGAACAGAGTGTCTGGGGCCAACGTCCTGACTTTC.

J is TRBJ2-7 and V is TRBV6-5; the match to TRBD1 covers 9 bases. Germline V gene lookup returns CDR1 MNHEY and CDR2 SVGAGI. This CDR3 is 13 amino acids long. V shed 2 bases and J 7 bases; nucleotides not matched to a gene: 3. The CDR3: CASSYRTGEEQYF. CDR3 nucleotides: TGTGCCAGCAGTTACAGGACAGGGGAAGAGCAGTACTTC.

The chain is built from TRBV4-1 and TRBJ2-6; perhaps TRBD1 as D (6 bases). The V gene's germline CDR1 is MGHRA and CDR2 YSYEKL. The CDR3 sequence is 15 residues long. Trimming cost V 6 bases and J 2 bases, with 11 bases left between them. Here the CDR3 reads CASSSEGAGANVLTF. Written as DNA, the CDR3 is TGCGCCAGCAGTAGTGAGGGGGCTGGGGCCAACGTCCTGACTTTC.

The rearrangement joins TRBV9 to TRBJ2-5; no clear D gene. Germline V gives CDR1 SGDLS, CDR2 YYNGEE. Deletions cut 3 bases from V and 1 base from J, with 7 bases between. The CDR3 spans 13 residues. The chain's CDR3 is CASSASFQETQYF. The CDR3 nucleotides read TGTGCCAGCAGCGCATCCTTCCAAGAGACCCAGTACTTC.

The chain carries TRBV27 and TRBJ2-5; 9 bases align to TRBD1. V trimming: 5 bases; J trimming: 4 bases; junction bases outside the gene matches: 14. The germline V gene has CDR1 MNHEY and CDR2 SMNVEV (reference sequence). The CDR3 is 17 amino acids. CDR3 bases: TGTGCCAGCAGTCTAGACGCGGGACAGGGTGTGGGAGAGACCCAGTACTTC. It specifies CASSLDAGQGVGETQYF.

The gene calls are TRBV6-1 and TRBJ1-6; 7 bases align to TRBD1. V trimming: 3 bases; J trimming: 8 bases; junction bases outside the gene matches: 7. CDR1 MNHNS and CDR2 SASEGT come from the germline V gene. The CDR3 runs 15 residues. CDR3 residues: CASSDGDRDYSPLHF. DNA for the CDR3: TGTGCCAGCAGTGACGGAGACAGGGATTATTCACCCCTCCACTTT.

The genes are TRBV5-4 and TRBJ1-4; 7 bases are shared with TRBD1. Germline CDR1 is SGHNT and CDR2 is YYREEE (reference sequence). Germline trimming cut 4 bases from V and 8 bases from J; bases unmatched to any gene: 20. CDR3 length: 18 residues. The CDR3 sequence: CASSRAPATGLGGEKLFF. The CDR3 coding sequence is TGTGCCAGCAGCCGCGCCCCCGCGACAGGGCTAGGTGGAGAAAAACTGTTTTTT.

The rearrangement uses TRBV13 and TRBJ2-4, with D perhaps matching TRBD2 (6 bases). The CDR3 is made up of 14 amino acids. Trimming took off 5 bases at V and 4 bases at J, with 12 bases between the two ends. Germline V gene lookup returns CDR1 PRHDT and CDR2 FYEKMQ (reference sequence). For the CDR3, the DNA is TGTGCCAGCAGCCAGGGACTTCCGAAAAACATTCAGTACTTC. This sequence encodes CASSQGLPKNIQYF.

The chain joins TRBV6-5 to TRBJ1-1, with TRBD1 as a possible D gene (6 bases). V was pared by 6 bases and J by 6 bases, with 11 bases between. The V gene's germline CDR1 is MNHEY and CDR2 SVGAGI. This CDR3 spans 12 amino acids. In DNA, the CDR3 is TGTGCCAGCAGGGCCCCAGGGGCTGAAGCTTTCTTT. It is translated as CASRAPGAEAFF.